These T cell receptor beta chains were read from a single sample in a study of blood T cell repertoires in COVID-19. Clones were read by immunoSEQ multiplex PCR, and TCRdb kept only the in-frame ones, dropping some. This sample carries about 59,000 clones, 91% of them seen once, and the ten largest clones take about 8.1%. The sequenced sample was peripheral blood. Receptors originate from a human donor in a cohort sampled during active COVID-19. CDR3s include the opening cysteine and the closing phenylalanine or tryptophan. The D gene is left open where the match is weak. Expanded clones are given a class, and other clones once, few, many or no size at all.

TRBJ2-7	.	few	TRBV4-2	CASSQGLRYEQYF	TGTGCCAGCAGCCAAGGACTTCGTTATGAGCAGTACTTC
TRBJ2-7	TRBD1	.	TRBV4-3	CASSQDWDRGYYEQYF	TGCGCCAGCAGCCAAGATTGGGACAGGGGCTACTACGAGCAGTACTTC
TRBJ1-6	TRBD1	once	TRBV4-1	CASSQGTGGNSPLHF	TGCGCCAGCAGCCAAGGTACAGGGGGGAATTCACCCCTCCACTTT
TRBJ2-3	TRBD1	.	TRBV15	CATSRAPRQGTSDTQYF	TGTGCCACCAGCAGAGCTCCCCGACAGGGGACCTCAGATACGCAGTATTTT
TRBJ2-1	.	.	TRBV9	CASRGAHNEQFF	TGTGCCAGCAGGGGGGCCCACAATGAGCAGTTCTTC
TRBJ2-5	TRBD2	.	TRBV7-2	CASSGAGGGTQYF	TGTGCCAGCAGTGGAGCGGGGGGAGGGACCCAGTACTTC
TRBJ1-2	.	.	TRBV28	CASRLRQFYGYTF	TGTGCCAGCAGACTCAGGCAGTTCTATGGCTACACCTTC
TRBJ1-5	.	.	TRBV28	CATTRTDRVYSNQPQHF	TGTGCCACCACCCGAACGGACAGAGTTTATAGCAATCAGCCCCAGCATTTT
TRBJ1-2	.	.	TRBV7-2	CASSLPIPGYTF	TGTGCCAGCAGCTTACCCATTCCTGGCTACACCTTC
TRBJ2-7	TRBD2	.	TRBV27	CASSLHGLAERYEQYF	TGTGCCAGCAGTTTACATGGACTAGCGGAGCGCTACGAGCAGTACTTC
TRBJ1-6	.	.	TRBV13	CASSSQGSSYNSPLHF	TGTGCCAGCAGCTCCCAGGGGAGCTCCTATAATTCACCCCTCCACTTT
TRBJ2-1	TRBD1	.	TRBV7-8	CASSLDRVNEQFF	TGTGCCAGCAGCCTGGACAGGGTCAATGAGCAGTTCTTC
TRBJ2-7	TRBD2	.	TRBV7-8	CASSSLLSGSASEQYF	TGTGCCAGCAGCTCCCTTCTCAGCGGGAGCGCAAGTGAGCAGTACTTC
TRBJ1-1	TRBD1	.	TRBV3-1/TRBV3-2	CASSLRQGGAFF	TGTGCCAGCAGCCTCCGACAGGGTGGGGCTTTCTTT
TRBJ1-5	TRBD1	.	TRBV2	CASSILGTDSNQPQHF	TGTGCCAGCAGTATACTGGGGACAGATAGCAATCAGCCCCAGCATTTT
TRBJ1-5	.	.	TRBV21-1	CASSKEGNQPQHF	TGTGCCAGCAGCAAAGAGGGGAATCAGCCCCAGCATTTT
TRBJ2-7	.	few	TRBV7-2	CASSPSAGTSYEQYF	TGTGCCAGCAGCCCTAGTGCGGGCACCTCCTACGAGCAGTACTTC
TRBJ2-7	TRBD1	.	TRBV5-1	CASSLGDSEQYF	TGCGCCAGCAGCTTGGGGGACAGCGAGCAGTACTTC
TRBJ2-3	.	.	TRBV3-1/TRBV3-2	CASSPSPSSDATDTQYF	TGTGCCAGCAGCCCAAGTCCTTCTAGCGATGCCACAGATACGCAGTATTTT
TRBJ2-4	.	.	TRBV28	CASSPEMVHIQYF	TGTGCCAGCAGCCCGGAGATGGTACACATTCAGTACTTC
TRBJ1-5	TRBD1	.	TRBV10-2	CASQTGFGNQPQHF	TGCGCCAGCCAGACAGGGTTCGGAAATCAGCCCCAGCATTTT
TRBJ2-1	TRBD2	.	TRBV7-6	CASSLGDGRAYNEQFF	TGTGCCAGCAGCTTAGGGGACGGGAGGGCGTACAATGAGCAGTTCTTC
TRBJ1-1	.	.	TRBV6-1	CASTGRGLPNTEAFF	TGTGCCAGCACCGGGCGGGGACTGCCGAACACTGAAGCTTTCTTT
TRBJ2-1	TRBD1	medium-sized	TRBV9	CASSGSGTGSEQFF	TGTGCCAGCAGCGGATCCGGGACAGGGTCTGAGCAGTTCTTC
TRBJ1-3	.	once	TRBV6-1	CASSEGPTIYF	TGTGCCAGCAGTGAAGGTCCTACCATATATTTT
TRBJ1-2	.	.	TRBV19	CASSHRDGYTF	TGTGCCAGTAGCCACAGGGACGGCTACACCTTC
TRBJ2-7	.	.	TRBV6-5	CASSYGEGVWGEQYF	TGTGCCAGCAGTTACGGAGAGGGGGTCTGGGGCGAGCAGTACTTC
TRBJ1-2	.	.	TRBV6-5	CASSFGRGNYGYTF	TGTGCCAGCAGTTTTGGGAGGGGTAACTATGGCTACACCTTC
TRBJ2-2	TRBD1	.	TRBV5-1	CASSPDRQGTGELFF	TGCGCCAGCAGCCCCGACAGACAGGGGACCGGGGAGCTGTTTTTT
TRBJ2-1	.	.	TRBV29-1	CSVGQTKSSYNEQFF	TGCAGCGTTGGGCAGACTAAGAGCTCCTACAATGAGCAGTTCTTC
TRBJ1-1	TRBD1	.	TRBV5-1	CASSSTGGWDTEAFF	TGCGCCAGCAGCTCGACAGGGGGCTGGGACACTGAAGCTTTCTTT
TRBJ2-7	.	.	TRBV5-1	CASSYYGSSSYEQYF	TGCGCCAGCAGCTACTATGGGAGTAGCTCCTACGAGCAGTACTTC
TRBJ1-5	.	once	TRBV12-2	CASPSYGETGGTGIRQPQHF	TGTGCAAGTCCCTCCTACGGGGAAACTGGAGGGACAGGGATACGGCAGCCCCAGCATTTT
TRBJ2-2	.	.	TRBV7-6	CASSLQPAGTFTGELFF	TGTGCCAGCAGCTTACAGCCGGCAGGAACTTTCACCGGGGAGCTGTTTTTT
TRBJ2-3	TRBD2	.	TRBV5-8	CASTFGLAGGADTQYF	TGTGCCAGCACGTTCGGACTAGCGGGGGGTGCAGATACGCAGTATTTT
TRBJ2-5	.	few	TRBV7-9	CASSFSGLQETQYF	TGTGCCAGCAGCTTTAGCGGTCTTCAAGAGACCCAGTACTTC
TRBJ2-3	.	.	TRBV7-2	CASSLPVSSTDTQYF	TGTGCCAGCAGCCTACCGGTATCTAGCACAGATACGCAGTATTTT
TRBJ2-2	.	.	TRBV11-2	CASSPGLVDTGELFF	TGTGCCAGCAGCCCAGGCTTAGTAGACACCGGGGAGCTGTTTTTT
TRBJ2-3	.	.	TRBV21-1	CASSGRGHDTQYF	TGTGCCAGCAGCGGCAGGGGCCATGATACGCAGTATTTT
TRBJ2-7	TRBD1	.	TRBV19	CASSILPGQGDYEQYF	TGTGCCAGTAGTATACTTCCGGGACAGGGGGACTACGAGCAGTACTTC
TRBJ1-5	.	.	TRBV6-1	CASSESPTGMPQHF	TGTGCCAGCAGTGAATCTCCAACAGGGATGCCCCAGCATTTT
TRBJ1-1	.	.	TRBV28	CASSLGQAFGAFF	TGTGCCAGCAGTTTAGGCCAGGCGTTTGGGGCTTTCTTT
TRBJ1-1	.	.	TRBV7-2	CASSLAQGSDTEAFF	TGTGCCAGCAGCTTAGCGCAGGGTTCCGACACTGAAGCTTTCTTT
TRBJ2-1	TRBD1	.	TRBV6-6	CASSYGTGADNEQFF	TGTGCCAGCAGTTACGGAACAGGGGCCGACAATGAGCAGTTCTTC
TRBJ1-2	.	.	TRBV10-1	CASSEGEGSFYGYTF	TGCGCCAGCAGTGAGGGTGAGGGTTCCTTCTATGGCTACACCTTC
TRBJ1-1	.	.	TRBV7-7	CASSLAGDTEAFF	TGTGCTAGCAGCTTAGCAGGGGACACTGAAGCTTTCTTT
TRBJ1-2	TRBD1	.	TRBV7-8	CASSPQGTYGYTF	TGTGCCAGCAGCCCACAGGGGACCTATGGCTACACCTTC
TRBJ2-1	.	.	TRBV9	CASSSGGGRANEQFF	TGTGCCAGCAGCTCAGGGGGCGGGAGGGCCAATGAGCAGTTCTTC
TRBJ2-3	.	.	TRBV5-1	CASSQRLSDTQYF	TGCGCCAGCAGTCAACGACTCTCAGATACGCAGTATTTT
TRBJ2-5	TRBD2	.	TRBV15	CATSREASGDETQYF	TGTGCCACCAGCAGAGAGGCTAGCGGGGATGAGACCCAGTACTTC
TRBJ2-7	.	.	TRBV6-2/TRBV6-3	CASSHGGLTIYEQYF	TGTGCCAGCAGTCACGGCGGACTAACCATCTACGAGCAGTACTTC
TRBJ1-3	.	.	TRBV19	CASSIGAFLGNTIYF	TGTGCCAGTAGTATAGGCGCCTTCCTGGGAAACACCATATATTTT
TRBJ2-1	.	.	TRBV28	CASNQRDNSYNEQFF	TGTGCCAGCAATCAACGGGACAACTCCTACAATGAGCAGTTCTTC